What follows describes a single T cell receptor beta chain. No antigen is known for it. These data belong to a study of T cells after yellow fever vaccination. In making TCR cDNA, 5'RACE template switching added a universal primer site and UMIs to it. TCRdb called the 5' RACE reads again in MiXCR, with one record for every CDR3 protein. The repertoire holds 250,000 to 400,000 distinct CDR3 sequences, with 3.5% to 4.5% as singletons. Study-wide results and caveats: At approximately 95% for CD4 and roughly 87% for CD8, most primary-vaccination clones showed up again after the booster. CD4 and CD8 compartments shared a small share of clonotypes.

Trimming took 7 bases from V and 0 from J, leaving 7 bases between them. The CDR3 consists of 13 residues. In germline, CDR1 is DFQATT, CDR2 SNEGSKA (reference sequence). This sequence was found in a man between 18 and 29 years old who received the YFV17D yellow fever vaccine. This rearrangement joins TRBV20-1 to TRBJ2-6; D is undetermined. The starting material was PBMCs, obtained 15 days after the yellow fever booster vaccination. CDR3 DNA sequence: TGCAGTGTTTCGACCTCTGGGGCCAACGTCCTGACTTTC. This sequence encodes CSVSTSGANVLTF.